A single T cell receptor (beta chain) is shown here with its context. The antigen is undetermined. Losses at the gene ends were 3 bases for V and 1 base for J; bases not matched to a gene: 7. Germline values: CDR1 SGHAT, CDR2 FQNNGV. The CDR3 runs to 16 residues. The data belong to a study of T cell responses to AZD1222 COVID-19 vaccine. Notes on the study in general: With two AZD1222 doses given, Spike-specific TCR breadth and depth both rose.

The table came from immunoSEQ multiplex PCR; TCRdb's copy has only in-frame clones and leaves some out. Among around 64,000 clones listed, 83% were seen once. This sample comprised peripheral blood, obtained 28 days after the second AZD1222 dose. This chain joins TRBV11-2 and TRBJ2-5; 8 positions match TRBD1. This sequence originates from an adult who received the AZD1222 COVID-19 vaccine. The CDR3 sequence: CASSLPGTGLQETQYF. Here the CDR3 DNA reads TGTGCCAGCAGCTTGCCCGGGACAGGACTCCAAGAGACCCAGTACTTC.